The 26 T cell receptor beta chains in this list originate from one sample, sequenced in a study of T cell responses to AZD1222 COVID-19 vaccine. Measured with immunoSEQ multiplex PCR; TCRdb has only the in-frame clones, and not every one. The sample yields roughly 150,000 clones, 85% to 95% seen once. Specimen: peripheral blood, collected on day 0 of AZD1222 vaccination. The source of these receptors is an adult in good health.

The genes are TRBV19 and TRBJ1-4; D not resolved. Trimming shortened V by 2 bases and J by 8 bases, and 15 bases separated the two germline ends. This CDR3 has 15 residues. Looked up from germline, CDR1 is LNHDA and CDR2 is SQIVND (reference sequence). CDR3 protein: CASSIFSAAGEKLFF. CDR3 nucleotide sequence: TGTGCCAGTAGTATATTTTCAGCCGCGGGAGAAAAACTGTTTTTT.

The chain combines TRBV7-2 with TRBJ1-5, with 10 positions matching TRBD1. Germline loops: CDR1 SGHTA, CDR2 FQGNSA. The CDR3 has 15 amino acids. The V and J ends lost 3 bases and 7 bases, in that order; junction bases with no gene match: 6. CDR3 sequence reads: CASSFGTGVSQPQHF. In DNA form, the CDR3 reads TGTGCCAGCAGCTTTGGGACAGGGGTATCGCAGCCCCAGCATTTT.

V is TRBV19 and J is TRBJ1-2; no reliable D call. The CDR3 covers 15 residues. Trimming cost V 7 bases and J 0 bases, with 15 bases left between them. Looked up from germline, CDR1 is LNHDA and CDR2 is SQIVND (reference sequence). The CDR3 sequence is CASTSTSTANYGYTF. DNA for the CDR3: TGTGCCAGTACCTCAACCTCGACCGCTAACTATGGCTACACCTTC.

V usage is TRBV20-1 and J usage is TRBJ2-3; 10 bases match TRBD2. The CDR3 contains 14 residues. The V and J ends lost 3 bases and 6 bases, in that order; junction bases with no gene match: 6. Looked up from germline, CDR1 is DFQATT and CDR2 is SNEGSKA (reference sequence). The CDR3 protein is CSASRAGGMDTQYF. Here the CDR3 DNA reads TGCAGTGCTAGTCGAGCGGGGGGGATGGATACGCAGTATTTT.

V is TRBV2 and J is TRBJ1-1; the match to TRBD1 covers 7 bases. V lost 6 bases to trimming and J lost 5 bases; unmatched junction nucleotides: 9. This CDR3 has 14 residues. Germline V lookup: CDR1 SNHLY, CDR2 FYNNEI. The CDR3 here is CASSESDRRTEAFF. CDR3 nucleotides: TGTGCCAGCAGCGAATCGGACAGGAGAACTGAAGCTTTCTTT.

The CDR3 protein is CSVEDPCLEGYTF. The CDR3 nucleotides are TGCAGCGTTGAAGATCCGTGCCTCGAGGGCTACACCTTC. The V gene is TRBV29-1, the J gene TRBJ1-2; D gene ambiguous. The CDR3 loop spans 13 amino acids. Trimming stripped 0 bases from V and 8 bases from J, with 13 bases between. Germline V CDR1 and CDR2: SQVTM, ANQGSEA.

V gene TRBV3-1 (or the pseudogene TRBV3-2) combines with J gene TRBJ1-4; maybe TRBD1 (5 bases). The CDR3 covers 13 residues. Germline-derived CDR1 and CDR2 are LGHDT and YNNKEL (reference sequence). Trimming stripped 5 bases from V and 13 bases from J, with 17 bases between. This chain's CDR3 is CASSEGIAGGLFF. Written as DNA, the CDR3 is TGTGCCAGCAGCGAAGGAATCGCTGGGGGACTGTTTTTT.

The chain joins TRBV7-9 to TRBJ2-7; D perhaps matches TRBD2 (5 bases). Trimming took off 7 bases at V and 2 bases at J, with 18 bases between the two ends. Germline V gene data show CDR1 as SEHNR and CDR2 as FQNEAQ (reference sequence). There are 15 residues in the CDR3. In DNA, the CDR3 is TGTGCCAGCACGGAGTCCCGGGGTACTCCCTACGAGCAGTACTTC. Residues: CASTESRGTPYEQYF.

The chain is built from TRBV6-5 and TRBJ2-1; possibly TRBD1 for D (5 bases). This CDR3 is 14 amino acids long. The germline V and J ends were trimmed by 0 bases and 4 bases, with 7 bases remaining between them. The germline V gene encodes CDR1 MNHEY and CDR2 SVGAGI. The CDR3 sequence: CASSYSDIYNEQFF. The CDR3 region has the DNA TGTGCCAGCAGTTACTCGGACATTTACAATGAGCAGTTCTTC.

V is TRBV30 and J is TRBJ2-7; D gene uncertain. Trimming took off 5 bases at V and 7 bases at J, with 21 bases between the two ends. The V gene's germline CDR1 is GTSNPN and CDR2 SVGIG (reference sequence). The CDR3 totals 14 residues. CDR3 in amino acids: CAWDLGISRREQYF. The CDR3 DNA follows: TGTGCCTGGGATTTAGGGATTTCGCGTCGGGAGCAGTACTTC.

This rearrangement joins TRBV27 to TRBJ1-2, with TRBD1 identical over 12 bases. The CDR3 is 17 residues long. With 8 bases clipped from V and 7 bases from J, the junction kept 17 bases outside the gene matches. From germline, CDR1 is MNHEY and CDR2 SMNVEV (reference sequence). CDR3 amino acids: CASSNFGAGTGGRGYTF. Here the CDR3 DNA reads TGTGCCAGCTCAAATTTTGGTGCGGGGACAGGGGGCCGTGGCTACACCTTC.

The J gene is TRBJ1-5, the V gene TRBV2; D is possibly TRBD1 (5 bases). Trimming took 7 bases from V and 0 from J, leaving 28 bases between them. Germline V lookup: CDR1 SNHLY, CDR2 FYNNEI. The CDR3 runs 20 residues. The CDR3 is CASNTEGGRVPDYSNQPQHF. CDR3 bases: TGTGCCAGCAATACCGAAGGTGGCAGGGTACCCGATTATAGCAATCAGCCCCAGCATTTT.

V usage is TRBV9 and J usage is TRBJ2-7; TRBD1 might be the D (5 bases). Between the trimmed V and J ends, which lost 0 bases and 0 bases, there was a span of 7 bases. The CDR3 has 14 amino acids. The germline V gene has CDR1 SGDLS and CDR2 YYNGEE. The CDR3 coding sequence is TGTGCCAGCAGCGTAGCAACAGGCTCCTACGAGCAGTACTTC. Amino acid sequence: CASSVATGSYEQYF. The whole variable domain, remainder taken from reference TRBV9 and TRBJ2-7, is DSGVTQTPKHLITATGQRVTLRCSPRSGDLSVYWYQQSLDQGLQFLIQYYNGEERAKGNILERFSAQQFPDLHSELNLSSLELGDSALYFCASSVATGSYEQYFGPGTRLTVT.

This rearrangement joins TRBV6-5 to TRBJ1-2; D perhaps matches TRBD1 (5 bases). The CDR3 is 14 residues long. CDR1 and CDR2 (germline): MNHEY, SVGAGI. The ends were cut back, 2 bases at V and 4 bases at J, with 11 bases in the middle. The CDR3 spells CASSYEGTPYGYTF. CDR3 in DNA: TGTGCCAGCAGTTACGAAGGGACCCCCTATGGCTACACCTTC.

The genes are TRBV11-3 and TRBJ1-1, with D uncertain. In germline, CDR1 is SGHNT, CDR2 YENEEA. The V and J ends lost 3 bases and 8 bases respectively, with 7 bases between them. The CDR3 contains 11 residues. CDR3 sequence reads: CASSLLGEAFF. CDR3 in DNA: TGTGCCAGCAGCTTGCTTGGGGAAGCTTTCTTT.

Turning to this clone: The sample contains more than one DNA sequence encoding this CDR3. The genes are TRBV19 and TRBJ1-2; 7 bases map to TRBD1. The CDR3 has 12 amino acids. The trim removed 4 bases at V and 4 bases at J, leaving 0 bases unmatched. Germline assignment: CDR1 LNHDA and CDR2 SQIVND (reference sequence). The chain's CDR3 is CASSRQGYGYTF. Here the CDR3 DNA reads TGTGCCAGTAGTAGACAGGGCTATGGCTACACCTTC.

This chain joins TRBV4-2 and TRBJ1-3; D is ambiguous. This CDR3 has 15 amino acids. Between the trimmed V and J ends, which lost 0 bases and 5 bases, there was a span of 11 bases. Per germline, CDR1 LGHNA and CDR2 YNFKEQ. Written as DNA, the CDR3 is TGTGCCAGCAGCCAAGAAAGGGCTCTCCGAAACACCATATATTTT. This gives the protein CASSQERALRNTIYF.

The CDR3 nucleotides are TGTGCCAGCAGCCAAAGGGGGAGGGGCAATCAGCCCCAGCATTTT. This translates into CASSQRGRGNQPQHF. J is TRBJ1-5 and V is TRBV3-1 (or the pseudogene TRBV3-2), with D perhaps TRBD1 (6 bases). Germline V gene lookup returns CDR1 LGHDT and CDR2 YNNKEL (reference sequence). V dropped 2 bases and J dropped 2 bases, with 10 bases sitting between them. The CDR3 is 15 residues long.

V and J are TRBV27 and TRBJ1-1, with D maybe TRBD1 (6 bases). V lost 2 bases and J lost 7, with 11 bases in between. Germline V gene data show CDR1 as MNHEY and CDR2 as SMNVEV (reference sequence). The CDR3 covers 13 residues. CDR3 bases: TGTGCCAGCAGTTTAGCGGGGGCCGGTGAAGCTTTCTTT. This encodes CASSLAGAGEAFF.

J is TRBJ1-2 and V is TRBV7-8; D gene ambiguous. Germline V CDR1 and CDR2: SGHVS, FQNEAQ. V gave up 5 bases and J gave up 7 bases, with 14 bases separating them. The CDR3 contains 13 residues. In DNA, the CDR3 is TGTGCCAGCAGCGTAGATCCGGAGGGTGGCTACACCTTC. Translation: CASSVDPEGGYTF.

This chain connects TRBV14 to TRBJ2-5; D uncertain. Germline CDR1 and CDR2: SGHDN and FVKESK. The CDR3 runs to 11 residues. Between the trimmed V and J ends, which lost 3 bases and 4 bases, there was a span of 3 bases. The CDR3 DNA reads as TGTGCCAGCAGCCATTCAGAGACCCAGTACTTC. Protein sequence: CASSHSETQYF.

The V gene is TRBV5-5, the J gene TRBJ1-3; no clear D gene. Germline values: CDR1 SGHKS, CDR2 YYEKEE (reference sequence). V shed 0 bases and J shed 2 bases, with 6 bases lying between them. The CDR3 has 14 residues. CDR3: CASSLAIPGNTIYF. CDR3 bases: TGTGCCAGCAGCTTGGCCATCCCTGGAAACACCATATATTTT.

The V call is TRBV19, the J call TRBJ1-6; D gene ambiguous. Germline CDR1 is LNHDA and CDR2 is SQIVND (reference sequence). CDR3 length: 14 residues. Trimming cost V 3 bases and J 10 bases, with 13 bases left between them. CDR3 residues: CASSIDYRGSPLHF. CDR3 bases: TGTGCCAGTAGTATTGACTACCGGGGATCACCCCTCCACTTT.

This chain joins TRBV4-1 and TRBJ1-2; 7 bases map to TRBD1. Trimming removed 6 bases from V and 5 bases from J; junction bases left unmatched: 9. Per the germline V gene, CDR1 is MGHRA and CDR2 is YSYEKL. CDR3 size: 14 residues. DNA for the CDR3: TGCGCCAGCAGAAAAAACAGGGGAGGGTATGGCTACACCTTC. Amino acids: CASRKNRGGYGYTF.

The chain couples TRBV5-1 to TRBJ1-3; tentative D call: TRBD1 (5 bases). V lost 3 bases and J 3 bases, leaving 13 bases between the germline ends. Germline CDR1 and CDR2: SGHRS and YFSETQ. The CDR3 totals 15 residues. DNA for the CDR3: TGCGCCAGCAGCTCCCTAGGGCAGGGTGGAAACACCATATATTTT. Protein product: CASSSLGQGGNTIYF.

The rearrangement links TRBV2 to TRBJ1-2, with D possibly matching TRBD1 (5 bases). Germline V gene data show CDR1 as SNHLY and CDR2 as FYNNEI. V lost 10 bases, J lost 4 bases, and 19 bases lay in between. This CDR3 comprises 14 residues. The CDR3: CATRQIGGVYGYTF. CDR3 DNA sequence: TGTGCCACACGACAGATCGGCGGCGTCTATGGCTACACCTTC.